The 6 T cell receptor beta chains in this list originate from one sample, sequenced in a study of human T cells and chemical hapten exposure. TCRdb recomputed calls from the RACE reads with MiXCR, one row per CDR3 protein. The table records more than 250,000 distinct CDR3 sequences, approximately 8% of them present only once. The time point is: pre-sensitization, week 0. Indicated treatment: therapeutic diphenylcyclopropenone sensitization with weekly scalp DPC. Material: whole blood, obtained in connection with sensitization to the hapten diphenylcyclopropenone (DPC). Every receptor here comes from a man between 18 and 35 years old with alopecia areata. Some clones in this sample may be carry-over from other donors' samples.

This rearrangement joins TRBV6-1 to TRBJ1-3; D is ambiguous. V was trimmed by 2 bases and J by 3 bases, leaving 11 bases between them. Germline V gene lookup returns CDR1 MNHNS and CDR2 SASEGT. CDR3 size: 15 residues. Here the CDR3 DNA reads TGTGCCAGCAGTGAAACATGGGAACATGGAAACACCATATATTTT. This codes for CASSETWEHGNTIYF.

Ten or more counts support this clonotype. This rearrangement joins TRBV5-1 to TRBJ2-1, with 7 positions matching TRBD1. Germline V CDR1 and CDR2: SGHRS, YFSETQ. V was pared by 6 bases and J by 0 bases, with 6 bases of the junction left unmatched. The CDR3 covers 15 residues. The CDR3 here is CASTGTANSYNEQFF. The CDR3 region has the DNA TGCGCCAGCACTGGGACAGCCAACTCCTACAATGAGCAGTTCTTC. The full variable domain, with the rest looked up from reference TRBV5-1 and TRBJ2-1, is KAGVTQTPRYLIKTRGQQVTLSCSPISGHRSVSWYQQTPGQGLQFLFEYFSETQRNKGNFPGRFSGRQFSNSRSEMNVSTLELGDSALYLCASTGTANSYNEQFFGPGTRLTVL.

This clonotype was found a few times. This chain uses TRBV14 with TRBJ2-1; D is possibly TRBD2 (5 bases). Germline loops: CDR1 SGHDN, CDR2 FVKESK. The CDR3 is made up of 13 amino acids. V lost 0 bases to trimming and J lost 9 bases, with 9 bases between them. CDR3 region: CASSQEFRGEQFF. DNA for the CDR3: TGTGCCAGCAGCCAAGAGTTTCGGGGTGAGCAGTTCTTC.

This clonotype has a count of ten or more. The chain joins TRBV5-5 to TRBJ2-4; D possibly corresponds to TRBD1 (5 bases). The germline CDR1 and CDR2 sequences are SGHKS and YYEKEE (reference sequence). This CDR3 comprises 16 residues. Deletions cut 0 bases from V and 0 bases from J, with 10 bases between. CDR3 DNA sequence: TGTGCCAGCAGCTTGGGGGCCGACAGAGCCAAAAACATTCAGTACTTC. It is translated as CASSLGADRAKNIQYF. Filled out from reference TRBV5-5 and TRBJ2-4, the complete variable domain reads DAGVTQSPTHLIKTRGQQVTLRCSPISGHKSVSWYQQVLGQGPQFIFQYYEKEERGRGNFPDRFSARQFPNYSSELNVNALLLGDSALYLCASSLGADRAKNIQYFGAGTRLSVL.

Only a few counts were recorded for this clonotype. V usage is TRBV6-5 and J usage is TRBJ2-3, with 11 bases aligning to TRBD2. Germline values: CDR1 MNHEY, CDR2 SVGAGI. This CDR3 spans 16 amino acids. V shed 4 bases, J shed 8 bases, and the junction held 11 bases outside the gene matches. CDR3 region: CASSSGLAGSIGTQYF. CDR3 DNA: TGTGCCAGCAGTTCCGGACTAGCGGGTAGTATTGGTACGCAGTATTTT.

The chain uses TRBV7-9 and TRBJ2-7; TRBD1 matches 9 bases. CDR1 and CDR2 from the germline V gene are SEHNR and FQNEAQ (reference sequence). The V and J ends lost 3 bases and 4 bases, in that order; junction bases with no gene match: 7. This CDR3 contains 15 residues. The CDR3 loop reads CASSFYRGRVYEQYF. CDR3 nucleotide sequence: TGTGCCAGCAGCTTCTACAGGGGGCGAGTATACGAGCAGTACTTC.